These 13 T cell receptor beta chains share one sample of origin, sequenced in a study of T-cell reconstitution after alpha-beta-depleted transplantation in children. Molecular barcoding with unique molecular identifiers was used for the TCRbeta library. Each CDR3 protein is one row after TCRdb ran MiXCR on the PCR reads. The sample gives roughly 74,000 distinct CDR3 sequences, about a sixth of which show up once; roughly half is in the top ten. The sample was PBMCs, mostly from graft donor cells, taken 360 days after TCRalphabeta/CD19-depleted stem cell transplant. The origin of the receptors is a male patient between 2 and 15 years old who had a stem cell transplant for acute lymphoblastic leukemia, so the T cells may come from the graft donor.

Note on this clonotype: This sequence may be a read error, since a much larger clone differs from it by one base. J is TRBJ2-1 and V is TRBV7-9, with D tentatively TRBD2 (5 bases). Germline V lookup: CDR1 SEHNR, CDR2 FQNEAQ (reference sequence). The CDR3 is made up of 12 amino acids. The CDR3 bases are TGTGTCGGACTTCGCCAGGCTAATGAGCAGTTCTTC. Residues: CVGLRQANEQFF.

The J gene is TRBJ2-1, the V gene TRBV7-9; D possibly corresponds to TRBD2 (5 bases). The CDR3 consists of 15 residues. The V end lost 1 base, the J end lost 4 bases, and 11 bases lay between the germline ends. Germline CDR1 SEHNR, CDR2 FQNEAQ (reference sequence). The CDR3 protein is CASSLVAPYYNEQFF. The CDR3 region has the DNA TGTGCCAGCAGCTTAGTAGCGCCTTATTACAATGAGCAGTTCTTC. The variable domain in full, completed from reference TRBV7-9 and TRBJ2-1, reads DTGVSQNPRHKITKRGQNVTFRCDPISEHNRLYWYRQTLGQGPEFLTYFQNEAQLEKSRLLSDRFSAERPKGSFSTLEIQRTEQGDSAMYLCASSLVAPYYNEQFFGPGTRLTVL.

J is TRBJ2-2 and V is TRBV11-3, with 7 bases lining up with TRBD2. The CDR3 has 16 amino acids. Germline CDR1 and CDR2: SGHNT and YENEEA. The J segment lost 1 base and the V segment lost 3 bases, leaving 5 bases of the junction unmatched. DNA for the CDR3: TGTGCCAGCAGCTTCGGGGACTACCGGAACACCGGGGAGCTGTTTTTT. This sequence encodes CASSFGDYRNTGELFF.

The table lists this clonotype with many counts. The rearrangement links TRBV3-1 to TRBJ1-1; D is unclear. CDR1 and CDR2 from the germline V gene are LGHDT and YNNKEL (reference sequence). The length of the CDR3 is 12 residues. V lost 1 base and J lost 6, with 6 bases in between. For the CDR3, the DNA is TGTGCCAGCAGCCAAGCGGGCGCTGAAGCTTTCTTT. As protein: CASSQAGAEAFF.

The CDR3 sequence: CASSSVPVLAGVPSSYEQYF. The CDR3 region has the DNA TGTGCCAGCAGCTCCGTCCCAGTTCTAGCGGGAGTCCCCAGCTCCTACGAGCAGTACTTC. The V and J genes are TRBV11-1 and TRBJ2-7; TRBD2 aligns across 10 bases. The trim removed 4 bases at V and 0 bases at J, leaving 18 bases unmatched. The CDR3 length is 20 residues. Germline V gene lookup returns CDR1 SGHAT and CDR2 FQDESV (reference sequence).

The chain employs TRBV5-1 and TRBJ2-1; D uncertain. The CDR3 consists of 13 residues. The germline V gene encodes CDR1 SGHRS and CDR2 YFSETQ. Trimming cost V 4 bases and J 2 bases, with 7 bases left between them. CDR3 sequence: CASSAGTYNEQFF. CDR3 DNA sequence: TGCGCCAGCAGCGCCGGAACCTACAATGAGCAGTTCTTC.

This clonotype was counted ten times or more. The J gene is TRBJ2-5, the V gene TRBV10-3; 11 nucleotides line up with TRBD2. This CDR3 region has 16 residues. Germline CDR1 ENHRY, CDR2 SYGVKD. Trimming took 4 bases from V and 2 from J; bases not matched to a gene: 6. DNA for the CDR3: TGTGCCATCAGTGGGGGGACTAGCGGAGTGCAAGAGACCCAGTACTTC. Protein sequence: CAISGGTSGVQETQYF.

The rearrangement uses TRBV2 and TRBJ2-5; 10 bases line up with TRBD1. CDR1 and CDR2 (germline): SNHLY, FYNNEI. The V gene end was trimmed by 7 bases and the J gene end by 4 bases; junction bases not matched to a gene: 3. This CDR3 has 13 residues. The chain's CDR3 is CASIGQGVETQYF. For the CDR3, the DNA is TGTGCCAGCATCGGACAGGGGGTAGAGACCCAGTACTTC.

This clonotype was observed at least ten times. J is TRBJ2-5 and V is TRBV12-3 or TRBV12-4; 14 positions agree with TRBD2. CDR3 length equals 17 residues. The ends lost 2 bases at V and 4 bases at J; junction bases unmatched: 6. The CDR3 is CASSLPQGLAGVETQYF. In nucleotides, the CDR3 is TGTGCCAGCAGTTTACCCCAGGGACTAGCGGGAGTAGAGACCCAGTACTTC.

This clonotype has a count of ten or more. V is TRBV5-1 and J is TRBJ2-2; tentatively, D is TRBD2 (6 bases). V shed 1 base and J shed 4 bases, with 11 bases lying between them. The germline gives CDR1 SGHRS, CDR2 YFSETQ. The CDR3 is 15 residues long. The DNA of the CDR3 is TGCGCCAGCAGCTTGACGGACTATTCCACCGGGGAGCTGTTTTTT. Protein product: CASSLTDYSTGELFF.

This clonotype was seen a handful of times. The chain uses TRBV5-1 and TRBJ2-1, with TRBD1 identical over 7 bases. The germline CDR1 and CDR2 sequences are SGHRS and YFSETQ. This CDR3 spans 15 amino acids. With V trimmed by 3 bases and J by 6 bases, 9 bases remained unmatched. The CDR3 nucleotides read TGCGCCAGCAGCTCCTCGACAGGGATCGGCAATGAGCAGTTCTTC. As protein: CASSSSTGIGNEQFF.

This clonotype has a count of ten or more. CDR3 nucleotide sequence: TGTGCCAGCAGTTTCGGGACTTACGATACGCAGTATTTT. This sequence encodes CASSFGTYDTQYF. The chain links TRBV12-3 or TRBV12-4 to TRBJ2-3; weak D call: TRBD2 (6 bases). This CDR3 is built from 13 residues. Trimming left V 3 bases short and J 6 bases short, with 10 bases between.

The V call is TRBV20-1, the J call TRBJ2-1; the D is unclear. Trimming removed 0 bases at V and 0 bases at J, with 12 bases between. CDR1 is DFQATT and CDR2 is SNEGSKA in the germline V gene (reference sequence). The CDR3 runs to 16 residues. For the CDR3, the DNA is TGCAGTGCTAGAGATCCCTTCTGGAGCTCCTACAATGAGCAGTTCTTC. It translates to CSARDPFWSSYNEQFF.